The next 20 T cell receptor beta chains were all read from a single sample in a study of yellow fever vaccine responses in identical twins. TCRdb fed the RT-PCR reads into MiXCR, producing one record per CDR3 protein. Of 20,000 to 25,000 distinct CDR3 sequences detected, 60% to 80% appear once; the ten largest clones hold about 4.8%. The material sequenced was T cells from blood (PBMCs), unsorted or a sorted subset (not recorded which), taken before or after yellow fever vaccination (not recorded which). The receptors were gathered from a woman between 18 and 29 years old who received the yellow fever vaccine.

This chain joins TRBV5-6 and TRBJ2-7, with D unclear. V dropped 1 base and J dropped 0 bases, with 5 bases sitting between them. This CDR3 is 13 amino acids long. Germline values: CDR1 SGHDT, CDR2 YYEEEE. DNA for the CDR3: TGTGCCAGCAGCTTGAAAGCCTCCTACGAGCAGTACTTC. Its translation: CASSLKASYEQYF.

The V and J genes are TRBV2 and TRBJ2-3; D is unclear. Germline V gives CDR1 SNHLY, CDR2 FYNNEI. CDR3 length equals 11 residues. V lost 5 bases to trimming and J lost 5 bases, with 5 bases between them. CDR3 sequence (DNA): TGTGCCAGCAGTTTCTTAGATACGCAGTATTTT. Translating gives CASSFLDTQYF.

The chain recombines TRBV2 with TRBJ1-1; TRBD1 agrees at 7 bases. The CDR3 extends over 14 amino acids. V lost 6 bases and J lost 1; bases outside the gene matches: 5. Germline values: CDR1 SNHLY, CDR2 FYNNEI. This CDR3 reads CASSGTERNTEAFF. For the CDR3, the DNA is TGTGCCAGCAGCGGGACAGAAAGGAACACTGAAGCTTTCTTT.

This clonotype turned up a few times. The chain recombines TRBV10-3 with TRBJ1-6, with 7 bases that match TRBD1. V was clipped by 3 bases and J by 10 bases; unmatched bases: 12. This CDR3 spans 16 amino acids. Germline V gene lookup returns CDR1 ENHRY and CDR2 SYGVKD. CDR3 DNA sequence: TGTGCCATCAGTGAATCTACAGGGGCGATTGGGTCACCCCTCCACTTT. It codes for CAISESTGAIGSPLHF.

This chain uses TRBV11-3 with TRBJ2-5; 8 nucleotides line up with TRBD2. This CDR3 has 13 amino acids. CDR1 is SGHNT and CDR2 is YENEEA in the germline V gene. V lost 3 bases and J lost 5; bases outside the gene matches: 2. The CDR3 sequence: CASSFSGAETQYF. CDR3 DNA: TGTGCCAGCAGCTTTAGCGGGGCCGAGACCCAGTACTTC.

CDR3 nucleotides: TGTGCCATCAGTGACGGCGGGCGGCAAGAGACCCAGTACTTC. Its translation: CAISDGGRQETQYF. The chain recombines TRBV10-3 with TRBJ2-5; D is perhaps TRBD2 (5 bases). Trimming left V 3 bases short and J 2 bases short, with 10 bases between. CDR1 and CDR2 from the germline V gene are ENHRY and SYGVKD. The CDR3 is 14 amino acids.

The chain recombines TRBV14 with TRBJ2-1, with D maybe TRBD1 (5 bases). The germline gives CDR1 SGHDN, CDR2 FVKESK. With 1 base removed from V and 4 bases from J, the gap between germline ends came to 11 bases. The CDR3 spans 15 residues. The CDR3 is CASSQGGGNYNEQFF. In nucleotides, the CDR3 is TGTGCCAGCAGCCAAGGGGGCGGAAATTACAATGAGCAGTTCTTC.

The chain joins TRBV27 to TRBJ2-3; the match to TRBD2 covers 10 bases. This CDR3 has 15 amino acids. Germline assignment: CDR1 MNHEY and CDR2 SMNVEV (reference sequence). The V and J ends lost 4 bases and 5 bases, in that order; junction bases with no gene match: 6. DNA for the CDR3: TGTGCCAGCAGTTGGAGCGGGAGGGCCCTAGATACGCAGTATTTT. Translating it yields CASSWSGRALDTQYF.

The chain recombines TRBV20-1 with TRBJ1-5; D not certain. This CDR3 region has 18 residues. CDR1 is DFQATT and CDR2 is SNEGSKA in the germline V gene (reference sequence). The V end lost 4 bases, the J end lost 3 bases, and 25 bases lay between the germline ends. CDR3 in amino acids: CSATPRAIDWVPNQPQHF. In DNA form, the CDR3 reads TGCAGTGCTACGCCCCGTGCTATAGACTGGGTGCCCAATCAGCCCCAGCATTTT.

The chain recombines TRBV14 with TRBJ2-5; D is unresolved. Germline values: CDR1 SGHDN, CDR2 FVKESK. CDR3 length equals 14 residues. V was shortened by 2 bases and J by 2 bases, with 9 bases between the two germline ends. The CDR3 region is CASSQYPSQETQYF. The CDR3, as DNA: TGTGCCAGCAGCCAATATCCTAGTCAAGAGACCCAGTACTTC.

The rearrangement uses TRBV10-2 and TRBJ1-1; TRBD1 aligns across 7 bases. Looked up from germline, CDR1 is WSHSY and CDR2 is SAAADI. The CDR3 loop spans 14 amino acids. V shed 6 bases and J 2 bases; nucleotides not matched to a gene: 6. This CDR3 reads CASRKTGKNTEAFF. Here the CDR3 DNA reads TGCGCCAGCAGGAAGACAGGGAAAAACACTGAAGCTTTCTTT.

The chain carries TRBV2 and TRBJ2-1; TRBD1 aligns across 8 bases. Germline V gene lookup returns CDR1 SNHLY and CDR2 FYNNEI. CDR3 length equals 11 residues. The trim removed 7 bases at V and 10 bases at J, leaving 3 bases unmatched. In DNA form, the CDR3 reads TGTGCCAGCAAAGACAGGGGAGAGCAGTTCTTC. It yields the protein CASKDRGEQFF.

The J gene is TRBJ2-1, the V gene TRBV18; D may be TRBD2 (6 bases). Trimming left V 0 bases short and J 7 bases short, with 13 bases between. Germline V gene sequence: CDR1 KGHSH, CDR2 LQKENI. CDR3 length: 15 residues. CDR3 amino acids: CASSPPRGTGNEQFF. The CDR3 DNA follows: TGTGCCAGCTCACCACCGCGGGGAACGGGGAATGAGCAGTTCTTC. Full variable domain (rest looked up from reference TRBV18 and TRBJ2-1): NAGVMQNPRHLVRRRGQEARLRCSPMKGHSHVYWYRQLPEEGLKFMVYLQKENIIDESGMPKERFSAEFPKEGPSILRIQQVVRGDSAAYFCASSPPRGTGNEQFFGPGTRLTVL.

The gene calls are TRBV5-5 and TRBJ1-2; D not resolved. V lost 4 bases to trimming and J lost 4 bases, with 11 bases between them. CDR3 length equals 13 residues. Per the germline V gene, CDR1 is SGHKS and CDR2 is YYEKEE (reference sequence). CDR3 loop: CASSRASVYGYTF. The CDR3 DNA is TGTGCCAGCAGCCGGGCCTCTGTCTATGGCTACACCTTC.

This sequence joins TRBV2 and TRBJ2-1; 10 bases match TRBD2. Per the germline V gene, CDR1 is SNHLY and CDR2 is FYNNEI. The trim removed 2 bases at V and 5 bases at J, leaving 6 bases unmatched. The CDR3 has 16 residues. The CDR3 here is CASSETGTSANNEQFF. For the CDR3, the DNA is TGTGCCAGCAGTGAAACTGGGACTAGCGCGAACAATGAGCAGTTCTTC.

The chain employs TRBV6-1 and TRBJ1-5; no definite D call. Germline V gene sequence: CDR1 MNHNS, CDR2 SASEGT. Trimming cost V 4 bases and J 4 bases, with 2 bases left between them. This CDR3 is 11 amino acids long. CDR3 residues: CASSANQPQHF. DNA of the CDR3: TGTGCCAGCAGTGCTAATCAGCCCCAGCATTTT.

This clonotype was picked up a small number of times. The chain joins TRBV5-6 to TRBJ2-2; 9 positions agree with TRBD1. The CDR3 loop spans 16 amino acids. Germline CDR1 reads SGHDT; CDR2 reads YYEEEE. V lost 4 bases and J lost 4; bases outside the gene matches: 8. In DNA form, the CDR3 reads TGTGCCAGCAGCCCTTACAGGGGGCGAGGCACCGGGGAGCTGTTTTTT. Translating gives CASSPYRGRGTGELFF.

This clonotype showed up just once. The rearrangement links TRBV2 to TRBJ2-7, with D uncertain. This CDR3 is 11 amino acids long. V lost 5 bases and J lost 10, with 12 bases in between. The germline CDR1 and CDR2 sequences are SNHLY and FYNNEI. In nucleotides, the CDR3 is TGTGCCAGCAGTTTAGGCAAATCACAGTACTTC. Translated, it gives CASSLGKSQYF.

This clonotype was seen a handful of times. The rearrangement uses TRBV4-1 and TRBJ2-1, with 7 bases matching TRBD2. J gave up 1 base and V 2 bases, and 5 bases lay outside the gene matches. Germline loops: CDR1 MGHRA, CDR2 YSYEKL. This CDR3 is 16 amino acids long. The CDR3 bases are TGCGCCAGCAGCCAACTTGGGGGGGGATCCTACAATGAGCAGTTCTTC. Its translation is CASSQLGGGSYNEQFF.

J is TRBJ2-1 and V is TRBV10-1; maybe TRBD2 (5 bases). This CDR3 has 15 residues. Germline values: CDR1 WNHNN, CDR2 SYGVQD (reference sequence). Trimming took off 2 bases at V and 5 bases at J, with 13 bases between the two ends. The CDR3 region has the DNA TGCGCCAGCAGTGAGGGAGTAGCGACGGACAATGAGCAGTTCTTC. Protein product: CASSEGVATDNEQFF.